This T cell receptor (beta chain) was profiled in a study of cytomegalovirus exposure and HLA in healthy donors. Study-level points and caveats: The sole available immune exposure information was CMV serostatus. It was reported in a later analysis that an Asian-associated ancestry cluster showed fewer N-insertions than the 666-donor mean. With DRB1 most and HLA-C fewest, TCR association rates differed between HLA loci in a later analysis.

The CDR3 covers 17 residues. Trimming took off 0 bases at V and 7 bases at J, with 18 bases between the two ends. Germline V gene sequence: CDR1 SGHDN, CDR2 FVKESK. This clone was seen only once. Antigen unknown. PCR employed 60 Vbeta and 13 Jbeta primers. Method: immunoSEQ multiplex PCR; TCRdb's copy keeps in-frame clones and lacks some. The table lists 130,000 to 150,000 clones, approximately 78% of them singletons. This chain connects TRBV14 to TRBJ2-2; D possibly corresponds to TRBD1 (6 bases). The sequenced sample consisted of PBMCs. This TCR was sampled from a man in his forties in good health and CMV-seropositive. CDR3 sequence reads: CASSQDYRVKIGGELFF. The CDR3 nucleotides read TGTGCCAGCAGCCAAGATTACAGGGTAAAAATCGGCGGGGAGCTGTTTTTT.